This TCR beta chain was observed in a study of T cell changes during pregnancy in multiple sclerosis (dated 2019 in TCRdb). A note on the overall study: Changes in the T cell repertoire over the course of pregnancy were examined in this study in women with multiple sclerosis.

V is cut by 0 bases and J by 2 bases, and the space between the germline ends is 12 bases. Reading from cysteine to phenylalanine, the CDR3 counts 16 amino acids. CDR3 DNA only is kept here, 48 bases in frame from base 1. Taken from the germline V gene, the CDR1 and CDR2 loops are SGHTA and FQGNSA. Preparation of the library involved the immunoSEQ multiplex PCR assay. Not all clones reach the TCRdb copy of this immuneACCESS table, which keeps in-frame sequences only. Checked studies attribute under half of the gap to unresolved V genes and leave the rest unexplained. The sample includes around 69,000 clones, with 90% to 95% observed a single time. 2.1% of the sample lies in the top ten. Notes on this clone: Its antigen is not yet known. No much larger clonotype is one base removed from it; base qualities were not supplied.

Specimen: peripheral blood, collected in the second trimester of pregnancy. The V and J segments used are TRBV7-2 and TRBJ2-3; TRBD2 is a possible D gene, resting on 5 matching bases. This TCR was sampled from a female donor in good health, enrolled as a control in a pregnancy study. DNA sequence: TGTGCCAGCAGCTTAGCATACACGGGGTTCACAGATACGCAGTATTTT. It specifies CASSLAYTGFTDTQYF. The variable domain in full, with residues beyond the CDR3 obtained from the reference TRBV7-2 and TRBJ2-3 genes, is GAGVSQSPSNKVTEKGKDVELRCDPISGHTALYWYRQSLGQGLEFLIYFQGNSAPDKSGLPSDRFSAERTGGSVSTLTIQRTQQEDSAVYLCASSLAYTGFTDTQYFGPGTRLTVL.